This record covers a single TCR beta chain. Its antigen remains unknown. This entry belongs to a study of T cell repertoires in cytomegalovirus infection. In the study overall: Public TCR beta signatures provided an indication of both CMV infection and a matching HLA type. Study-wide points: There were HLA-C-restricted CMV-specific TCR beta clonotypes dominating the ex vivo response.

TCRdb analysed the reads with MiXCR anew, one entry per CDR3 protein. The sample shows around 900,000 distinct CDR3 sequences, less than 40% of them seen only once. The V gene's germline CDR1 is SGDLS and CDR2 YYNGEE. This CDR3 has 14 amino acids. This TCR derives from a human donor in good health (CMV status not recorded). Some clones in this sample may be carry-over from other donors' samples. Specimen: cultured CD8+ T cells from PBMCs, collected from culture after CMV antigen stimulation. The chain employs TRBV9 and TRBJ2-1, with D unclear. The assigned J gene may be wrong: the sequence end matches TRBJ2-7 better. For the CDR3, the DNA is TGTGCCAGCAGCGTGCAAACTTCTTACAATGAGCAGTACTTC. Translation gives CASSVQTSYNEQYF.